A selection of T cell receptor beta chains follows, all from one sample in a study of T-cell memory formation after mild COVID-19. TCRdb passed the 5' RACE reads through MiXCR, listing each CDR3 protein once. Among about 340,000 distinct CDR3 sequences listed, 13% to 15% were seen once. Sequenced: PBMCs or a T cell subset sorted from them (not recorded which). The receptors here all came from a man in his late teens or twenties who had mild COVID-19 (a few samples of this study predate the infection). Cell type and time point are not known. The CDR3 runs from the conserved cysteine through the conserved F or W. Rows give clone size only sometimes, using once, few, many, or a class for an expanded clone.

v_gene	abundance	j_gene	CDR3aa
TRBV5-1	-	TRBJ2-7	CASSLGYGTGDSYEQYF
TRBV5-1	few	TRBJ1-2	CASSLGQGDPDGYTF
TRBV7-3	-	TRBJ2-2	CASSWPGSTGELFF
TRBV5-1	few	TRBJ2-1	CASSFPGGNEQFF
TRBV6-6	many	TRBJ1-1	CASSWDRDTEAFF
TRBV5-5	-	TRBJ1-1	CAIVGSPEAFF
TRBV7-9	many	TRBJ1-6	CASSLEGRDNSPLHF
TRBV6-5	few	TRBJ1-6	CASSYSAQYSYNSPLHF
TRBV29-1	few	TRBJ2-5	CSVEDGTGGQETQYF
TRBV6-5	-	TRBJ2-2	CASSPWGGDTGELFF
TRBV12-3/TRBV12-4	-	TRBJ2-7	CASSLEGFGAVQYF
TRBV7-9	few	TRBJ2-5	CASSQEGPAGETQYF
TRBV7-2	few	TRBJ2-5	CASTANQETQYF
TRBV6-2/TRBV6-3	-	TRBJ1-5	CASSSTNRGVRKPQHF
TRBV7-2	few	TRBJ1-1	CASSFAGRTEAFF
TRBV2	-	TRBJ1-2	CASSSRQASGYTF
TRBV20-1	-	TRBJ1-3	CSARASGNTIYF
TRBV7-9	many	TRBJ2-3	CASSRRDPTDTQYF
TRBV21-1	few	TRBJ2-4	CATGRPTFKNIQYF
TRBV28	-	TRBJ1-2	CASRRLGGLYGYTF
TRBV6-6	many	TRBJ2-3	CASSSILDTQYF
TRBV28	-	TRBJ2-6	CGSFGSGANVLTF
TRBV18	-	TRBJ1-2	CASSPPGGEGYTF
TRBV6-5	-	TRBJ2-2	CASNPGGDTGELFF
TRBV7-9	-	TRBJ2-1	CASSLALGPQGWEQFF
TRBV7-9	few	TRBJ1-1	CASSLEGAGAEAFF
TRBV12-3/TRBV12-4	-	TRBJ2-7	CASRPQGGHEQYF
TRBV11-2	-	TRBJ1-1	CASSFTPGGNTEAFF
TRBV6-2/TRBV6-3	few	TRBJ2-1	CASSYTISYNEQFF
TRBV6-2/TRBV6-3	many	TRBJ1-6	CASSYSITSGTGENSPLHF
TRBV7-2	-	TRBJ1-1	CASSLALRGKAFF
TRBV5-1	many	TRBJ2-7	CASTLGWDTGSYEQYF
TRBV4-1	few	TRBJ1-3	CASSQDMRASGNTIYF
TRBV4-3	few	TRBJ2-5	CASSQDTALRRTQYF
TRBV7-2	many	TRBJ2-1	CASSSRLAGDYNEQFF
TRBV6-6	-	TRBJ1-2	CASEGYGYTF
TRBV29-1	-	TRBJ2-1	CSGAPEGPYNEQFF
TRBV11-2	-	TRBJ2-1	CASSWGGGEQFF
TRBV7-9	-	TRBJ2-7	CASRSDSRYEQYF
TRBV7-8	many	TRBJ1-1	CASSLVVGQVGGTEAFF
TRBV9	few	TRBJ2-3	CASSVTGTDTQYF
TRBV10-2	few	TRBJ1-2	CASSERDMGYGYTF
TRBV7-9	many	TRBJ1-3	CASSLTGGTGNTIYF
TRBV7-8	few	TRBJ1-2	CASSLGSGGYGYTF
TRBV10-3	many	TRBJ2-5	CATQLAGATETQYF